This entry concerns a single T cell receptor beta chain. The sample originates from a study of OX40 agonist ivuxolimab in advanced cancers. The CDR3 covers 15 residues. Libraries were prepared by immunoSEQ multiplex PCR; TCRdb keeps only in-frame clonotypes and omits some of them. The profile shows tens of thousands of clones, approximately 86% of them singletons. The V call is TRBV21-1, the J call TRBJ2-7; the DNA was not compared with TRBD2, the D call given in the table. TRBV21-1 is a documented pseudogene. The sequences come from CD4+ or CD8+ T cells sorted from blood, collected in a trial of the OX40 agonist ivuxolimab. This clonotype was obtained from an adult with an advanced solid tumor such as melanoma, head and neck, liver or kidney cancer. CDR3 DNA: TGTGCCAGCAGCAAAGGAGGCGGGAGGGCCGGCGAGCAGTACTTC. It codes for CASSKGGGRAGEQYF.